Here is one T cell receptor (beta chain) with its context. This record belongs to a study of T-cell reconstitution after alpha-beta-depleted transplantation in children. Preparation of the TCRbeta library used unique molecular identifiers. TCRdb analysed the PCR reads with MiXCR anew, one entry per CDR3 protein. The sample consists of approximately 1,000,000 distinct CDR3 sequences, roughly 29% of them appearing once. This TCR was recovered from a boy in the first two years of life who had a stem cell transplant for SCID, so the T cells may come from the graft donor. The sequences come from PBMCs, mostly from graft donor cells, collected 360 days after TCRalphabeta/CD19-depleted stem cell transplant.

CDR3 region: CAISERGQGTYEQYF. In DNA form, the CDR3 reads TGTGCCATCAGTGAGAGGGGACAGGGCACCTACGAGCAGTACTTC. V usage is TRBV10-3 and J usage is TRBJ2-7; 9 bases fit TRBD1. V shed 2 bases and J 2 bases; nucleotides not matched to a gene: 4. Per germline, CDR1 ENHRY and CDR2 SYGVKD. The CDR3 totals 15 residues.